These 26 T cell receptor beta chains were all obtained from the same sample, sequenced in a study of beta chain features in type 1 diabetes. Overall study results and limits: Type 1 diabetes patients had TCRB CDR3s that were shorter (moderately but significantly so) in all four CD4+ subsets.

cDNA synthesis used the whole RNA isolate, giving expressed TCRB sequences. The repertoire was sequenced with immunoSEQ multiplex PCR; TCRdb's copy has only in-frame clones and lacks some. The table lists about 370,000 clones, about 10% of them singletons. For these TCRs, the target antigens are not known. Sequencing used central memory CD4+ T cells from blood. These receptors were taken from a man between 25 and 39 years old with type 1 diabetes.

This clone was picked up many times. The V and J genes are TRBV18 and TRBJ2-3, with a possible D match to TRBD1 (6 bases). The germline gives CDR1 KGHSH, CDR2 LQKENI. The CDR3 runs to 15 residues. The V gene lost 3 bases and the J gene lost 3 bases, with 13 bases spanning the gap. The CDR3 DNA sequence: TGTGCCAGCTCACCGGCAGGGGAAGGTACAGATACGCAGTATTTT. This encodes CASSPAGEGTDTQYF.

This clone appeared a few times. The CDR3 reads CASSESQGGRQFYEQYF. CDR3 bases: TGTGCCAGCAGTGAGTCCCAGGGAGGTCGACAATTCTACGAGCAGTACTTC. This sequence joins TRBV25-1 and TRBJ2-7, with D possibly matching TRBD2 (6 bases). The CDR3 has 17 residues. Germline loops: CDR1 MGHDK, CDR2 SYGVNS. V was cut by 3 bases and J by 3 bases, with 21 bases left in between.

The J gene is TRBJ2-7, the V gene TRBV7-9; 10 bases map to TRBD2. V shed 2 bases, J shed 10 bases, and the junction held 11 bases outside the gene matches. The CDR3 runs 15 residues. The germline gives CDR1 SEHNR, CDR2 FQNEAQ (reference sequence). The CDR3 coding sequence is TGTGCCAGCAGCTTAATGGTAGCGGGAGGTTATAACCAGTACTTC. This codes for CASSLMVAGGYNQYF.

V usage is TRBV9 and J usage is TRBJ1-1; tentative D call: TRBD1 (5 bases). Germline lookup yields CDR1 SGDLS and CDR2 YYNGEE. This CDR3 spans 14 amino acids. V lost 1 base, J lost 1 base, and 8 bases lay in between. CDR3 sequence: CASSVRGGNTEAFF. The CDR3 DNA reads TGTGCCAGCAGCGTAAGGGGAGGGAACACTGAAGCTTTCTTT. The full variable domain, its missing parts supplied by reference TRBV9 and TRBJ1-1, is DSGVTQTPKHLITATGQRVTLRCSPRSGDLSVYWYQQSLDQGLQFLIQYYNGEERAKGNILERFSAQQFPDLHSELNLSSLELGDSALYFCASSVRGGNTEAFFGQGTRLTVV.

This clone was recorded only once. The chain carries TRBV7-2 and TRBJ1-2, with D perhaps TRBD1 (5 bases). Trimming removed 3 bases from V and 3 bases from J, with 14 bases in between. This CDR3 comprises 15 residues. Germline CDR1 SGHTA, CDR2 FQGNSA. The CDR3 DNA sequence: TGTGCCAGCAGCTTGGGTCAGCGGGGGGACTATGGCTACACCTTC. Its translation: CASSLGQRGDYGYTF.

The chain carries TRBV4-3 and TRBJ1-1, with D perhaps matching TRBD1 (5 bases). V lost 4 bases to trimming and J lost 10 bases, with 13 bases between them. Germline V gene data show CDR1 as LGHNA and CDR2 as YSLEER. There are 12 residues in the CDR3. The DNA for the CDR3 is TGCGCCAGCAGCCCGGTTCGGGGGAGAGCTTTCTTT. This codes for CASSPVRGRAFF.

The chain links TRBV27 to TRBJ2-2; D tentatively reads TRBD1 or TRBD2 (5 bases each). CDR3 length: 15 amino acids. Germline V gives CDR1 MNHEY, CDR2 SMNVEV (reference sequence). V lost 8 bases, J lost 0 bases, and 13 bases lay in between. CDR3 nucleotide sequence: TGTGCCAGCCGCCCCGGGACCACGAACACCGGGGAGCTGTTTTTT. This codes for CASRPGTTNTGELFF.

The sample holds a few counts of this clone. The chain joins TRBV7-2 to TRBJ2-7, with 7 bases matching TRBD2. The V and J ends lost 5 bases and 0 bases, in that order; junction bases with no gene match: 10. The CDR3 is 16 amino acids. Per germline, CDR1 SGHTA and CDR2 FQGNSA. DNA for the CDR3: TGTGCCAGCAGCCGAGCTAGCGGAAGTAGCTCCTACGAGCAGTACTTC. Amino acid sequence: CASSRASGSSSYEQYF.

The V and J genes are TRBV5-1 and TRBJ2-7, with TRBD2 matching 11 bases. CDR1 and CDR2 from the germline V gene are SGHRS and YFSETQ. The CDR3 has 18 amino acids. The V gene end was trimmed by 1 base and the J gene end by 1 base; junction bases not matched to a gene: 10. As DNA, the CDR3 is TGCGCCAGCAGCTTGACGACAGATGGGACTAGCGGTTCCTACGAGCAGTACTTC. Translating gives CASSLTTDGTSGSYEQYF.

The table lists this clone with a few counts. The chain is built from TRBV5-1 and TRBJ2-5; D perhaps matches TRBD1 (5 bases). The germline V gene encodes CDR1 SGHRS and CDR2 YFSETQ. The ends were cut back, 3 bases at V and 4 bases at J, with 10 bases in the middle. The CDR3 length is 13 residues. The CDR3 loop is CASSSQGPETQYF. The CDR3 region has the DNA TGCGCCAGCAGCTCCCAGGGTCCAGAGACCCAGTACTTC.

In its sample, this clone was seen a few times. The chain recombines TRBV28 with TRBJ1-5; 10 bases map to TRBD1. J gave up 6 bases and V 3 bases, and 2 bases lay outside the gene matches. This CDR3 has 14 residues. Looked up from germline, CDR1 is MDHEN and CDR2 is SYDVKM. In nucleotides, the CDR3 is TGTGCCAGCAGTTTCGGGACAGGGGTTCAGCCCCAGCATTTT. Amino acid sequence: CASSFGTGVQPQHF. Full variable domain (remainder filled in from reference TRBV28 and TRBJ1-5): DVKVTQSSRYLVKRTGEKVFLECVQDMDHENMFWYRQDPGLGLRLIYFSYDVKMKEKGDIPEGYSVSREKKERFSLILESASTNQTSMYLCASSFGTGVQPQHFGDGTRLSIL.

The chain carries TRBV7-9 and TRBJ2-7; TRBD2 matches 7 bases. Germline V gene sequence: CDR1 SEHNR, CDR2 FQNEAQ (reference sequence). This CDR3 spans 15 amino acids. The ends lost 7 bases at V and 0 bases at J; junction bases unmatched: 9. CDR3 bases: TGTGCCAGCAACTTCGGGGGGATCGCCTCCTACGAGCAGTACTTC. Encoded protein: CASNFGGIASYEQYF. Looking up the rest from reference TRBV7-9 and TRBJ2-7 gives the full variable domain: DTGVSQNPRHKITKRGQNVTFRCDPISEHNRLYWYRQTLGQGPEFLTYFQNEAQLEKSRLLSDRFSAERPKGSFSTLEIQRTEQGDSAMYLCASNFGGIASYEQYFGPGTRLTVT.

The chain joins TRBV5-4 to TRBJ2-5, with D tentatively TRBD1 (6 bases). The CDR3 has 15 residues. Germline assignment: CDR1 SGHNT and CDR2 YYREEE (reference sequence). The germline V and J ends were trimmed by 4 bases and 0 bases, with 13 bases remaining between them. The CDR3 sequence is CASSPGTYDQETQYF. The CDR3 DNA is TGTGCCAGCAGCCCAGGGACATACGACCAAGAGACCCAGTACTTC.

This clone was recorded a few times. In the same sample, other DNA sequences code for this CDR3. The chain uses TRBV28 and TRBJ1-1, with 8 bases identical to TRBD1. The V gene's germline CDR1 is MDHEN and CDR2 SYDVKM. V lost 4 bases and J lost 1; bases outside the gene matches: 2. The CDR3 runs to 14 residues. CDR3 in DNA: TGTGCCAGCAGTTCCGGACAGGGGAACACTGAAGCTTTCTTT. Its protein product is CASSSGQGNTEAFF.

A remark on this clone: The sample has other DNA sequences that encode this CDR3 too. This rearrangement joins TRBV11-3 to TRBJ2-3; D is possibly TRBD1 (5 bases). CDR1 and CDR2 (germline): SGHNT, YENEEA. V was pared by 1 base and J by 0 bases, with 8 bases between. This CDR3 comprises 15 residues. CDR3 protein: CASSLGGLSTDTQYF. The CDR3 DNA reads as TGTGCCAGCAGCTTAGGGGGCTTGAGCACAGATACGCAGTATTTT.

This chain connects TRBV7-6 to TRBJ2-7; D call uncertain. V lost 5 bases and J lost 3, with 11 bases in between. Germline CDR1 SGHVS, CDR2 FNYEAQ. The CDR3 is made up of 13 amino acids. DNA of the CDR3: TGTGCCAGCAGCAACCCCTCGAGCTACGAGCAGTACTTC. As protein: CASSNPSSYEQYF.

CDR3 amino acids: CASGQLSSYGYTF. The CDR3 DNA follows: TGTGCCAGCGGACAGCTTTCGTCCTATGGCTACACCTTC. This rearrangement joins TRBV28 to TRBJ1-2; a weak D match, TRBD1 (6 bases). V gave up 8 bases and J gave up 4 bases, with 14 bases separating them. The CDR3 covers 13 residues. In germline, CDR1 is MDHEN, CDR2 SYDVKM.

Details on this clone: One end of the junction varies from germline; a read error may be responsible. Written as DNA, the CDR3 is TGTGCCAGCAGCTCTCGATTGGGCTCCTGCGAGCAGTACTTC. Translating it yields CASSSRLGSCEQYF. This chain uses TRBV7-2 with TRBJ2-7, with D unclear. Looked up from germline, CDR1 is SGHTA and CDR2 is FQGNSA. The CDR3 is 14 amino acids.

This clone was detected only a few times. This chain connects TRBV5-1 to TRBJ1-2, with D unclear. Deletions cut 5 bases from V and 2 bases from J, with 16 bases between. This CDR3 spans 15 amino acids. Germline values: CDR1 SGHRS, CDR2 YFSETQ. The CDR3 DNA reads as TGCGCCAGCAGGCCCGCGGGATCTCGGAACTATGGCTACACCTTC. Its translation is CASRPAGSRNYGYTF.

This chain uses TRBV7-6 with TRBJ2-3, with unresolved D. Germline CDR1 and CDR2: SGHVS and FNYEAQ. The CDR3 is 12 residues long. The V gene lost 6 bases and the J gene lost 5 bases, with 9 bases spanning the gap. The CDR3 DNA sequence: TGTGCCAGCAGTCTACAGCTAGATACGCAGTATTTT. It encodes CASSLQLDTQYF.

This clone was observed a handful of times. V usage is TRBV15 and J usage is TRBJ2-7; D gene unclear. Deletions cut 0 bases from V and 0 bases from J, with 21 bases between. Germline V CDR1 and CDR2: LNHNV, YYDKDF (reference sequence). The CDR3 runs 19 residues. The CDR3 protein is CATSREAQKTSAVSYEQYF. The CDR3 DNA reads as TGTGCCACCAGCAGAGAGGCCCAAAAGACATCGGCCGTCTCCTACGAGCAGTACTTC.

This clone was seen at least ten times. The chain's CDR3 is CASSIQLSGSGNEQFF. In DNA, the CDR3 is TGTGCCAGTAGTATACAGCTGAGCGGGAGCGGGAATGAGCAGTTCTTC. The rearrangement uses TRBV19 and TRBJ2-1, with TRBD2 matching 8 bases. V trimming: 2 bases; J trimming: 7 bases; junction bases outside the gene matches: 10. CDR3 length: 16 residues. Germline CDR1 is LNHDA and CDR2 is SQIVND (reference sequence).

This rearrangement joins TRBV11-2 to TRBJ2-3; 9 nucleotides agree with TRBD2. J was trimmed by 5 bases and V by 1 base; bases with no gene match: 10. This CDR3 has 17 amino acids. Germline values: CDR1 SGHAT, CDR2 FQNNGV. CDR3 sequence reads: CASSLGSSGTGRDTQYF. CDR3 nucleotide sequence: TGTGCCAGCAGCTTAGGCTCTAGCGGGACGGGGAGAGATACGCAGTATTTT.

This clone was counted a few times. The J gene is TRBJ2-1, the V gene TRBV28, with TRBD1 matching 8 bases. Germline assignment: CDR1 MDHEN and CDR2 SYDVKM. The junction had 11 bases not matched to a gene; V was cut back by 6 bases and J by 7 bases. The length of the CDR3 is 15 residues. CDR3 sequence (DNA): TGTGCCAGCAGCCTCGGGACAGGTCCATCGAATGAGCAGTTCTTC. Translating it yields CASSLGTGPSNEQFF.

This clone was counted only a few times. This CDR3 reads CASSLAGTMKTQYF. DNA of the CDR3: TGTGCCAGCAGCTTGGCCGGGACGATGAAGACCCAGTACTTC. The V and J genes are TRBV7-9 and TRBJ2-5; D may be TRBD1 or TRBD2 (5 bases each). The CDR3 extends over 14 amino acids. Germline V gene lookup returns CDR1 SEHNR and CDR2 FQNEAQ (reference sequence). The ends were cut back, 3 bases at V and 6 bases at J, with 14 bases in the middle.

The V gene is TRBV6-5, the J gene TRBJ1-5; D may be TRBD1 (5 bases). Between the trimmed V and J ends, which lost 10 bases and 8 bases, there was a span of 24 bases. Looked up from germline, CDR1 is MNHEY and CDR2 is SVGAGI. The CDR3 spans 15 residues. The CDR3 DNA reads as TGTGCCACCTCAGTTTCGGTAAGGGGTATTGAGCCCCAGCATTTT. It yields the protein CATSVSVRGIEPQHF.